These 26 T cell receptor beta chains were all obtained from the same sample, sequenced in a study of cytomegalovirus exposure and HLA in healthy donors. Use of 60 Vbeta and 13 Jbeta primers characterized the PCR. Using immunoSEQ multiplex PCR, the repertoire was profiled, and TCRdb retains in-frame clones only, with some absent. The profile shows more than 150,000 clones, approximately 80% of them singletons. Sequences were obtained from PBMCs. Every receptor here comes from a girl between 10 and 17 years old in good health and CMV-seropositive.

V is TRBV7-9 and J is TRBJ1-2; 7 bases fit TRBD1. The ends lost 3 bases at V and 4 bases at J; junction bases unmatched: 5. Germline V lookup: CDR1 SEHNR, CDR2 FQNEAQ (reference sequence). CDR3 length equals 14 residues. In DNA, the CDR3 is TGTGCCAGCAGCTTCGACAGGGCTGCCTATGGCTACACCTTC. Encoded protein: CASSFDRAAYGYTF.

The chain recombines TRBV4-3 with TRBJ1-1; the D gene is possibly TRBD1 (5 bases). This CDR3 contains 14 residues. The germline gives CDR1 LGHNA, CDR2 YSLEER. The ends were cut back, 2 bases at V and 1 base at J, with 8 bases in the middle. The CDR3 nucleotides are TGCGCCAGCAGCCAATTCACAGGGAACACTGAAGCTTTCTTT. Translation: CASSQFTGNTEAFF.

The gene calls are TRBV29-1 and TRBJ2-3; D may be TRBD2 (5 bases). CDR3 size: 16 residues. Germline V gene sequence: CDR1 SQVTM, CDR2 ANQGSEA. Trimming removed 4 bases from V and 3 bases from J, with 20 bases in between. The CDR3 is CSVGQRGPKRTDTQYF. CDR3 coding DNA: TGCAGCGTTGGCCAGCGCGGGCCCAAGAGGACAGATACGCAGTATTTT.

The chain joins TRBV5-1 to TRBJ2-2, with 10 bases aligning to TRBD2. CDR1 and CDR2 from the germline V gene are SGHRS and YFSETQ. The CDR3 is 16 amino acids. The V segment lost 0 bases and the J segment 8 bases; nucleotides outside the gene matches: 7. CDR3: CASSLAPGLAMGELFF. DNA for the CDR3: TGCGCCAGCAGCTTGGCCCCGGGACTAGCGATGGGGGAGCTGTTTTTT.

The gene calls are TRBV19 and TRBJ1-5; 8 bases fit TRBD1. CDR1 is LNHDA, CDR2 SQIVND, per germline (reference sequence). Unmatched junction bases numbered 9, after V lost 5 bases and J lost 3 bases. This CDR3 contains 16 residues. CDR3 in DNA: TGTGCCAGTAGTCTCACCGGGACAGGTCTCAATCAGCCCCAGCATTTT. Protein sequence: CASSLTGTGLNQPQHF.

The DNA for the CDR3 is TGTGCCAGCTCACCAATAGCGGGAGTCACAGATACGCAGTATTTT. Protein product: CASSPIAGVTDTQYF. This rearrangement joins TRBV18 to TRBJ2-3, with 9 bases fitting TRBD2. V was clipped by 2 bases and J by 2 bases; unmatched bases: 2. Germline CDR1 reads KGHSH; CDR2 reads LQKENI. This CDR3 is 15 amino acids long. The full variable domain, its missing parts supplied by reference TRBV18 and TRBJ2-3, is NAGVMQNPRHLVRRRGQEARLRCSPMKGHSHVYWYRQLPEEGLKFMVYLQKENIIDESGMPKERFSAEFPKEGPSILRIQQVVRGDSAAYFCASSPIAGVTDTQYFGPGTRLTVL.

The chain links TRBV7-9 to TRBJ2-5; D is perhaps TRBD2 (5 bases). The germline V gene encodes CDR1 SEHNR and CDR2 FQNEAQ (reference sequence). The CDR3 has 13 amino acids. V shed 3 bases and J shed 1 base, with 6 bases lying between them. The CDR3 DNA reads TGTGCCAGCAGCTTGGACTTCCAAGAGACCCAGTACTTC. It translates to CASSLDFQETQYF. The whole variable domain, remainder taken from reference TRBV7-9 and TRBJ2-5, is DTGVSQNPRHKITKRGQNVTFRCDPISEHNRLYWYRQTLGQGPEFLTYFQNEAQLEKSRLLSDRFSAERPKGSFSTLEIQRTEQGDSAMYLCASSLDFQETQYFGPGTRLLVL.

The chain uses TRBV29-1 and TRBJ2-1; TRBD1 aligns across 8 bases. CDR1 is SQVTM and CDR2 is ANQGSEA in the germline V gene. This CDR3 contains 13 residues. J gave up 3 bases and V 7 bases, and 5 bases lay outside the gene matches. CDR3 loop: CSGRGRFYNEQFF. As DNA, the CDR3 is TGCAGCGGCAGGGGGCGGTTCTACAATGAGCAGTTCTTC.

The chain uses TRBV4-1 and TRBJ2-2; D might be TRBD2 (7 bases). Germline values: CDR1 MGHRA, CDR2 YSYEKL. The V and J ends lost 0 bases and 7 bases respectively, with 15 bases between them. The CDR3 length is 16 residues. This chain's CDR3 is CASSQELRGADGELFF. In DNA, the CDR3 is TGCGCCAGCAGCCAAGAACTACGGGGGGCCGACGGGGAGCTGTTTTTT.

The genes are TRBV9 and TRBJ2-5; TRBD1 agrees at 12 bases. Germline V CDR1 and CDR2: SGDLS, YYNGEE. Unmatched junction bases numbered 5, after V lost 3 bases and J lost 5 bases. The CDR3 length is 15 residues. CDR3 nucleotide sequence: TGTGCCAGCAGCGCAGGGACAGGGGGCTGGGAGACCCAGTACTTC. Translated, it gives CASSAGTGGWETQYF.

The chain employs TRBV27 and TRBJ2-7; 8 bases are a match to TRBD2. Germline values: CDR1 MNHEY, CDR2 SMNVEV (reference sequence). V dropped 6 bases and J dropped 3; count of bases not matched to a gene: 7. The CDR3 length is 14 residues. The CDR3 nucleotides read TGTGCCAGCAGGGCCGGGGGGGATAACTACGAGCAGTACTTC. This translates into CASRAGGDNYEQYF.

In this sample, this clone turned up a few times. The chain couples TRBV4-3 to TRBJ2-3; D remains unclear. There are 16 residues in the CDR3. Trimming removed 4 bases from V and 5 bases from J, with 19 bases in between. CDR1 and CDR2 from the germline V gene are LGHNA and YSLEER. CDR3 DNA: TGCGCCAGCAGCCCTAAGTCCTCGTCTGGTGGAGATACGCAGTATTTT. Translated: CASSPKSSSGGDTQYF.

This clone was seen just once. The V call is TRBV11-2, the J call TRBJ2-5; D is unclear. This CDR3 is built from 13 residues. The germline gives CDR1 SGHAT, CDR2 FQNNGV. Trimming left V 1 base short and J 2 bases short, with 5 bases between. The CDR3 is CASSLALQETQYF. The CDR3 DNA reads as TGTGCCAGCAGCTTAGCACTACAAGAGACCCAGTACTTC.

This clone came up a few times. The chain uses TRBV5-6 and TRBJ2-5; D is perhaps TRBD1 (6 bases). The CDR3 contains 13 residues. Germline lookup yields CDR1 SGHDT and CDR2 YYEEEE. V was pared by 4 bases and J by 6 bases, with 13 bases between. In DNA, the CDR3 is TGTGCCAGCAGCCAACAGGGAAGCAAGACCCAGTACTTC. It specifies CASSQQGSKTQYF.

The chain combines TRBV5-4 with TRBJ2-1; 9 bases align to TRBD2. The CDR3 consists of 17 residues. Unmatched junction bases numbered 12, after V lost 2 bases and J lost 6 bases. Germline V gives CDR1 SGHNT, CDR2 YYREEE (reference sequence). The DNA for the CDR3 is TGTGCCAGCAGCTTTTATGTAGGAGCGGGAGGAGGCAATGAGCAGTTCTTC. Translated: CASSFYVGAGGGNEQFF.

Here the CDR3 reads CASSPLAGASYNEQFF. CDR3 nucleotides: TGTGCCAGCAGTCCCTTAGCGGGAGCCTCCTACAATGAGCAGTTCTTC. The gene calls are TRBV27 and TRBJ2-1, with TRBD2 identical over 9 bases. This CDR3 region has 16 residues. The J segment lost 0 bases and the V segment lost 5 bases, leaving 5 bases of the junction unmatched. Per the germline V gene, CDR1 is MNHEY and CDR2 is SMNVEV (reference sequence).

This chain joins TRBV6-5 and TRBJ1-2, with a possible D match to TRBD1 (6 bases). The CDR3 has 15 amino acids. Germline V CDR1 and CDR2: MNHEY, SVGAGI. The ends were cut back, 7 bases at V and 7 bases at J, with 22 bases in the middle. CDR3 in DNA: TGTGCCAGCACAGTTGGCAGGGGCGGCTCCTTTGGCTACACCTTC. Its protein product is CASTVGRGGSFGYTF.

The chain has TRBV5-6 and TRBJ1-6; D uncertain. The CDR3 contains 15 residues. V was trimmed by 0 bases and J by 7 bases, leaving 11 bases between them. Looked up from germline, CDR1 is SGHDT and CDR2 is YYEEEE. The CDR3 DNA follows: TGTGCCAGCAGCTTGGTGGGAGGTGGGAATTCACCCCTCCACTTT. It encodes CASSLVGGGNSPLHF.

This clone has only one observation. V is TRBV7-9 and J is TRBJ2-1, with 9 bases identical to TRBD2. This CDR3 spans 15 amino acids. The trim removed 5 bases at V and 4 bases at J, leaving 6 bases unmatched. CDR1 is SEHNR, CDR2 FQNEAQ, per germline (reference sequence). CDR3 residues: CASSPPSGRYNEQFF. For the CDR3, the DNA is TGTGCCAGCAGCCCCCCCAGCGGGAGGTACAATGAGCAGTTCTTC.

The chain has TRBV19 and TRBJ2-2; a possible D gene is TRBD2 (5 bases). V dropped 5 bases and J dropped 2 bases, with 9 bases sitting between them. Germline-derived CDR1 and CDR2 are LNHDA and SQIVND (reference sequence). This CDR3 has 14 amino acids. The CDR3 loop is CASSASGNTGELFF. CDR3 sequence (DNA): TGTGCCAGTAGTGCAAGCGGAAACACCGGGGAGCTGTTTTTT.

The chain couples TRBV30 to TRBJ1-1; a possible D gene is TRBD1 (5 bases). The germline V gene has CDR1 GTSNPN and CDR2 SVGIG (reference sequence). The CDR3 runs to 13 residues. Trimming removed 4 bases at V and 5 bases at J, with 14 bases between. The CDR3 DNA reads TGTGCCTGGAAAGAATTCAGGGTTACTGAAGCTTTCTTT. Its protein product is CAWKEFRVTEAFF.

The chain is built from TRBV19 and TRBJ1-5, with 9 bases lining up with TRBD1. The V and J ends lost 4 bases and 2 bases, in that order; junction bases with no gene match: 6. The CDR3 is 16 residues long. CDR1 and CDR2 from the germline V gene are LNHDA and SQIVND (reference sequence). The CDR3 region is CASSRGQGGRNQPQHF. Written as DNA, the CDR3 is TGTGCCAGTAGTAGGGGACAGGGCGGACGCAATCAGCCCCAGCATTTT.

This chain uses TRBV5-6 with TRBJ2-7, with D hard to call. Germline V gives CDR1 SGHDT, CDR2 YYEEEE. The germline V and J ends were trimmed by 3 bases and 6 bases, with 10 bases remaining between them. The CDR3 runs to 12 residues. The CDR3 loop is CASSSPRGEQYF. Written as DNA, the CDR3 is TGTGCCAGCAGCTCGCCCCGCGGCGAGCAGTACTTC.

The J gene is TRBJ2-2, the V gene TRBV4-1; 11 nucleotides agree with TRBD1. CDR3 length: 19 residues. CDR1 and CDR2 (germline): MGHRA, YSYEKL. The ends lost 3 bases at V and 4 bases at J; junction bases unmatched: 13. CDR3: CASSHAIRDRGSSTGELFF. In nucleotides, the CDR3 is TGCGCCAGCAGCCACGCGATCCGGGACAGGGGGTCTAGCACCGGGGAGCTGTTTTTT.

This clone was picked up one time. CDR3 DNA sequence: TGCGCCAGCAGTCAAATTAGCGGGAGGGACTACAATGAGCAGTTCTTC. Translation: CASSQISGRDYNEQFF. The genes are TRBV5-1 and TRBJ2-1; 11 bases are shared with TRBD2. The germline V gene has CDR1 SGHRS and CDR2 YFSETQ. Germline trimming cut 5 bases from V and 3 bases from J; bases unmatched to any gene: 7. This CDR3 region has 16 residues.

The gene calls are TRBV6-5 and TRBJ2-5; no reliable D call. The germline gives CDR1 MNHEY, CDR2 SVGAGI. The CDR3 has 13 amino acids. V was trimmed by 5 bases and J by 4 bases, leaving 11 bases between them. CDR3 in DNA: TGTGCCAGCAGTCCCCTAACCCGAGAGACCCAGTACTTC. This codes for CASSPLTRETQYF.